These T cell receptor beta chains were read from a single sample in a study of cytomegalovirus exposure and HLA in healthy donors. TCRdb's copy holds only in-frame clones and misses some; the assay was immunoSEQ multiplex PCR. Of under 95,000 clones listed, around 74% are singletons. Material for sequencing was PBMCs. These receptors originate from a boy younger than 18 in good health and CMV-seronegative. Both conserved end residues are part of each CDR3. A D gene is named only where the DNA matches it firmly. The size entry is marked missing in some rows and otherwise reads once, few, many or a size class.

j_call d_call clone_size v_call cdr3_aa cdr3_nt
TRBJ2-1 TRBD1 few TRBV6-5 CASRNRDRGLDEQFF TGTGCCAGCCGAAACCGGGACAGGGGGCTGGATGAGCAGTTCTTC
TRBJ2-5 . . TRBV25-1 CASSEARRQETQYF TGTGCCAGCAGTGAGGCGCGGCGCCAAGAGACCCAGTACTTC
TRBJ2-1 . few TRBV6-5 CASSYSSSYNEQFF TGTGCCAGCAGTTACTCGAGCTCCTACAATGAGCAGTTCTTC
TRBJ2-7 . . TRBV28 CASIDRTRYEQYF TGTGCCAGCATCGACAGGACGAGATACGAGCAGTACTTC
TRBJ2-7 TRBD1 . TRBV5-1 CASSFRTGVNEQYF TGCGCCAGCAGCTTTAGGACAGGGGTAAACGAGCAGTACTTC
TRBJ2-3 TRBD1 . TRBV4-2 CASSQMGQSTDTQYF TGTGCCAGCAGCCAAATGGGACAGTCCACAGATACGCAGTATTTT
TRBJ2-7 . . TRBV7-9 CASSRGLPYEQYF TGTGCCAGCAGCCGAGGGCTACCCTACGAGCAGTACTTC
TRBJ2-7 TRBD2 once TRBV5-1 CASSATGTSGYEQYF TGCGCCAGCAGCGCTACCGGGACTAGCGGGTACGAGCAGTACTTC
TRBJ2-3 TRBD2 few TRBV10-3 CAISELFLSGEGGRDTQYF TGTGCCATCAGTGAGTTGTTCCTTTCGGGGGAGGGAGGCAGAGATACGCAGTATTTT
TRBJ2-7 . few TRBV28 CASRRTSTPEQYF TGTGCCAGCAGACGAACTTCCACTCCCGAGCAGTACTTC
TRBJ2-5 TRBD2 . TRBV7-2 CASSLSKRGEGETQYF TGTGCCAGCAGCTTATCGAAGCGGGGGGAGGGGGAGACCCAGTACTTC
TRBJ2-5 TRBD1 . TRBV7-6 CASSTGQGVKTQYF TGTGCCAGCAGCACGGGACAGGGTGTGAAGACCCAGTACTTC
TRBJ2-7 . . TRBV4-2 CASSQGVSYEQYF TGTGCCAGCAGCCAAGGAGTTTCCTACGAGCAGTACTTC
TRBJ2-2 . . TRBV25-1 CASSQGELFF TGTGCCAGCAGTCAGGGGGAGCTGTTTTTT
TRBJ2-7 . . TRBV7-2 CASSGTGGSVNPYEQYF TGTGCCAGCAGCGGTACAGGTGGGTCGGTGAACCCCTACGAGCAGTACTTC
TRBJ1-1 . . TRBV28 CASKPRNTEAFF TGTGCCAGCAAACCTAGGAACACTGAAGCTTTCTTT
TRBJ1-2 . few TRBV6-1 CASSEVGGQVYGYTF TGTGCCAGCAGTGAAGTGGGGGGGCAAGTCTATGGCTACACCTTC
TRBJ1-5 . few TRBV4-1 CASSQGVQGNQPQHF TGCGCCAGCAGCCAAGGAGTTCAGGGCAATCAGCCCCAGCATTTT
TRBJ2-1 TRBD2 few TRBV11-1 CASSWGGSNEQFF TGTGCCAGCAGCTGGGGGGGGAGCAATGAGCAGTTCTTC
TRBJ2-2 TRBD2 . TRBV19 CATDGLAGAGELFF TGTGCCACTGACGGACTAGCGGGCGCCGGGGAGCTGTTTTTT
TRBJ2-1 . . TRBV30 CACGGFNEQFF TGTGCCTGTGGCGGCTTCAATGAGCAGTTCTTC
TRBJ1-1 TRBD1 . TRBV19 CASSIGTGSTEAFF TGTGCCAGTAGTATAGGGACAGGGAGCACTGAAGCTTTCTTT
TRBJ1-4 . . TRBV4-2 CASSHTGTLEWTNEKLFF TGTGCCAGCAGCCATACCGGGACTCTCGAGTGGACTAATGAAAAACTGTTTTTT
TRBJ2-6 TRBD1 . TRBV14 CASSHGQGASGANVLTF TGTGCCAGCAGCCACGGACAGGGGGCCTCTGGGGCCAACGTCCTGACTTTC
TRBJ2-2 TRBD2 . TRBV7-9 CASSPPPGLADRGELFF TGTGCCAGCAGCCCACCGCCGGGACTAGCGGACCGCGGGGAGCTGTTTTTT
TRBJ2-5 . . TRBV4-3 CASSQDRGFQETQYF TGCGCCAGCAGCCAAGATCGCGGGTTCCAAGAGACCCAGTACTTC
TRBJ1-2 . . TRBV5-8 CASSFSANYGYTF TGTGCCAGCAGCTTCAGTGCTAACTATGGCTACACCTTC
TRBJ1-2 . . TRBV5-4 CASSLASGYTF TGTGCCAGCAGCCTCGCCAGTGGCTACACCTTC
TRBJ2-1 . few TRBV5-1 CASSSQLNEQFF TGCGCCAGCAGCTCACAGCTCAATGAGCAGTTCTTC
TRBJ1-1 . once TRBV9 CASSVVGDTEAFF TGTGCCAGCAGCGTAGTCGGGGACACTGAAGCTTTCTTT
TRBJ2-1 TRBD2 . TRBV10-3 CAISESNSGSIRNEQFF TGTGCCATCAGTGAGTCTAATAGCGGGAGTATCCGCAATGAGCAGTTCTTC
TRBJ2-5 . . TRBV28 CASSLQDSLQETQYF TGTGCCAGCAGTTTACAGGACAGCCTACAAGAGACCCAGTACTTC
TRBJ2-1 TRBD2 few TRBV5-4 CASSSDLAGGYNEQFF TGTGCCAGCAGCTCGGACCTAGCGGGAGGATACAATGAGCAGTTCTTC